The sequence of this T cell receptor beta chain was determined in a study of beta chain features in type 1 diabetes. With regard to this clone: Antigen specificity is unknown.

The isolated RNA, all of it, was reverse transcribed, so expressed TCRB transcripts were what got sequenced. About 3.7 million reads on average were seen across naive, central memory and regulatory T cell samples. Profiling relied on immunoSEQ multiplex PCR, and the TCRdb table lists in-frame clones only, not all of them. The repertoire includes hundreds of thousands of clones, 11% to 15% of them detected once, and 0.03% to 0.04% sits in the top ten. Heparinised blood was drawn once per donor, averaging around 120 mL. CD4+ naive, central memory, regulatory and stem cell-like memory subsets were isolated by sorting on CD45RO/CCR7/CD25/CD127/CD95/CD27. Germline V gene lookup returns CDR1 SGHTA and CDR2 FQGNSA. The CDR3 is 13 amino acids. V was pared by 5 bases and J by 4 bases, with 11 bases between. Study-level findings and limits: Individuals with type 1 diabetes displayed fewer insertions and more deletions at VDJ junctions. Type 1 diabetes patients had moderately but significantly shorter TCRB CDR3s in all four CD4+ subsets.

The sequence was obtained from a man younger than 30 with type 1 diabetes. Specimen: naive CD4+ T cells from blood. The V gene is TRBV7-2, the J gene TRBJ1-2; maybe TRBD1 (5 bases). DNA of the CDR3: TGTGCCAGCAGCACACCCGGGGGCTATGGCTACACCTTC. It yields the protein CASSTPGGYGYTF.